The sequence of this TCR beta chain was determined in a study of human T cells and chemical hapten exposure. Overall study context: TCR yields differed between samples (mainly from small differences in pooled library volume). The study's findings and limits: TCRs at high frequency, those above 1 in 1000, did not change with DPC sensitization.

The CDR3 consists of 18 residues. The sample holds many counts of this clonotype. Its target is not known. Specified time point: healthy volunteer bleed at 6 weeks. Extraction yielded total RNA from whole blood (unfractionated). TCRdb used MiXCR to reprocess the RACE reads, holding one entry per CDR3 protein. The sample contains under 50,000 distinct CDR3 sequences, around 4% of which appear only once. The source material was whole blood. The TCR sequence derives from a human donor in good health. Some clones in this sample may be carry-over from other donors' samples. The chain has TRBV21-1 and TRBJ2-7; the table assigns TRBD2, which was not confirmed against the DNA. TRBV21-1 represents a pseudogene. The CDR3 nucleotides are TGTGCCAGCAGCAAAGCCGGAAAAATAGCGGGGTACCGCTACGAGCAGTACTTC. Translation gives CASSKAGKIAGYRYEQYF.